One sample yielded the 18 T cell receptor beta chains listed below, sequenced in a study of T cell changes during pregnancy in multiple sclerosis. Generated by immunoSEQ multiplex PCR, the TCRdb table keeps only in-frame clones and is missing some. Here the sample spans tens of thousands of clones, 90% to 95% being singletons. Here the sequenced sample was peripheral blood, taken in the first trimester of pregnancy. The receptors come from a female donor in good health, enrolled as a control in a pregnancy study.

This chain connects TRBV11-2 to TRBJ2-1, with 10 nucleotides matching TRBD2. CDR1 and CDR2 from the germline V gene are SGHAT and FQNNGV. The CDR3 contains 15 residues. V was pared by 2 bases and J by 9 bases, with 7 bases of the junction left unmatched. The CDR3 protein is CASSLRWASGSEQFF. CDR3 DNA: TGTGCCAGCAGCTTAAGATGGGCTAGCGGGAGTGAGCAGTTCTTC.

The CDR3 region is CASTSRGDLYNEQFF. CDR3 coding DNA: TGTGCCAGCACCTCTCGGGGGGACCTCTACAATGAGCAGTTCTTC. This chain uses TRBV27 with TRBJ2-1, with 7 bases matching TRBD2. Trimming removed 7 bases from V and 3 bases from J; junction bases left unmatched: 9. Germline values: CDR1 MNHEY, CDR2 SMNVEV (reference sequence). The CDR3 has 15 residues.

This chain uses TRBV2 with TRBJ2-1; 10 nucleotides agree with TRBD2. J gave up 8 bases and V 1 base, and 8 bases lay outside the gene matches. This CDR3 has 16 residues. Germline loops: CDR1 SNHLY, CDR2 FYNNEI. The CDR3 DNA follows: TGTGCCAGCAGTGAAGGTCTAGCGGGAGAGTATTATGAGCAGTTCTTC. Its translation is CASSEGLAGEYYEQFF. The full variable domain, with the rest looked up from reference TRBV2 and TRBJ2-1, is EPEVTQTPSHQVTQMGQEVILRCVPISNHLYFYWYRQILGQKVEFLVSFYNNEISEKSEIFDDQFSVERPDGSNFTLKIRSTKLEDSAMYFCASSEGLAGEYYEQFFGPGTRLTVL.

In its sample, this clone was seen once. The V gene is TRBV2, the J gene TRBJ1-5; possible D gene TRBD1, 5 bases. Trimming took off 3 bases at V and 6 bases at J, with 9 bases between the two ends. This CDR3 comprises 13 residues. Germline V lookup: CDR1 SNHLY, CDR2 FYNNEI. Here the CDR3 reads CASSDRTGQPQHF. The CDR3 nucleotides are TGTGCCAGCAGTGATCGAACAGGTCAGCCCCAGCATTTT.

J is TRBJ2-1 and V is TRBV2, with 14 bases identical to TRBD2. This CDR3 region has 15 residues. With 8 bases clipped from V and 3 bases from J, the junction kept 3 bases outside the gene matches. Germline loops: CDR1 SNHLY, CDR2 FYNNEI. CDR3 in DNA: TGTGCCAGCCTGGGACTAGCGGGGGTCTACAATGAGCAGTTCTTC. It specifies CASLGLAGVYNEQFF.

The genes are TRBV7-2 and TRBJ2-7, with TRBD2 identical over 10 bases. CDR3 length equals 18 residues. The junction had 13 bases not matched to a gene; V was cut back by 2 bases and J by 3 bases. CDR1 SGHTA and CDR2 FQGNSA come from the germline V gene. The CDR3 sequence: CASSLRPLMQREGYEQYF. In DNA, the CDR3 is TGTGCCAGCAGCTTACGGCCCCTAATGCAGCGGGAGGGCTACGAGCAGTACTTC.

V is TRBV5-1 and J is TRBJ2-1, with a tentative D call TRBD2 (5 bases). This CDR3 region has 15 residues. Germline CDR1 reads SGHRS; CDR2 reads YFSETQ. Trimming pared 2 bases from V and 2 bases from J, leaving 11 bases between. The CDR3 is CASSFYSGAYNEQFF. The CDR3 bases are TGCGCCAGCAGCTTCTACTCCGGGGCCTACAATGAGCAGTTCTTC.

The rearrangement uses TRBV27 and TRBJ2-6, with D uncertain. From germline, CDR1 is MNHEY and CDR2 SMNVEV (reference sequence). V was clipped by 5 bases and J by 0 bases, with 11 bases between them. The CDR3 is 16 amino acids. The CDR3 region is CASSQIIASGANVLTF. CDR3 in DNA: TGTGCCAGCAGTCAAATCATAGCCTCTGGGGCCAACGTCCTGACTTTC.

The rearrangement uses TRBV5-1 and TRBJ2-5; 7 nucleotides match TRBD2. The CDR3 runs 15 residues. The V gene end was trimmed by 2 bases and the J gene end by 2 bases; junction bases not matched to a gene: 6. Germline V gene data show CDR1 as SGHRS and CDR2 as YFSETQ. The CDR3 region has the DNA TGCGCCAGCAGCTTACGGCTAGCGGAACAAGAGACCCAGTACTTC. It codes for CASSLRLAEQETQYF.

The V gene is TRBV19, the J gene TRBJ2-7; possibly TRBD1 for D (6 bases). The ends were cut back, 0 bases at V and 2 bases at J, with 14 bases in the middle. There are 16 residues in the CDR3. CDR1 LNHDA and CDR2 SQIVND come from the germline V gene (reference sequence). Here the CDR3 reads CASSIDAQGYPYEQYF. CDR3 nucleotide sequence: TGTGCCAGTAGTATAGATGCACAGGGTTACCCCTACGAGCAGTACTTC. Based on the CDR3 plus reference TRBV19 and TRBJ2-7, the full variable domain is DGGITQSPKYLFRKEGQNVTLSCEQNLNHDAMYWYRQDPGQGLRLIYYSQIVNDFQKGDIAEGYSVSREKKESFPLTVTSAQKNPTAFYLCASSIDAQGYPYEQYFGPGTRLTVT.

This sequence joins TRBV28 and TRBJ2-7, with TRBD2 matching 7 bases. The CDR3 extends over 14 amino acids. Per the germline V gene, CDR1 is MDHEN and CDR2 is SYDVKM. J was trimmed by 2 bases and V by 2 bases; bases with no gene match: 3. The CDR3 DNA sequence: TGTGCCAGCAGTTTAGGGGGGGGTACCTACGAGCAGTACTTC. Translating it yields CASSLGGGTYEQYF.

The chain joins TRBV7-8 to TRBJ1-3, with 7 positions matching TRBD1. V gave up 1 base and J gave up 6 bases; unmatched junction bases: 6. This CDR3 is 15 amino acids long. Germline CDR1 reads SGHVS; CDR2 reads FQNEAQ. The CDR3 region has the DNA TGTGCCAGCAGCTTAGTCGACAGGGAATCAAACACCATATATTTT. Its protein is CASSLVDRESNTIYF.

This clone was recorded once. The chain carries TRBV2 and TRBJ2-1, with TRBD2 as a possible D gene (5 bases). There are 13 residues in the CDR3. V lost 7 bases, J lost 6 bases, and 13 bases lay in between. Germline CDR1 is SNHLY and CDR2 is FYNNEI. The chain's CDR3 is CASIMDWSNEQFF. The CDR3 region has the DNA TGTGCCAGCATCATGGACTGGAGCAATGAGCAGTTCTTC.

The genes are TRBV14 and TRBJ1-1; 9 nucleotides agree with TRBD1. The V and J ends lost 0 bases and 4 bases, in that order; junction bases with no gene match: 6. In germline, CDR1 is SGHDN, CDR2 FVKESK. The CDR3 runs to 16 residues. CDR3 nucleotide sequence: TGTGCCAGCAGCCAAGATGACAGGGGGTGGAGCACTGAAGCTTTCTTT. This translates into CASSQDDRGWSTEAFF. Complete variable domain (other parts from reference TRBV14 and TRBJ1-1): EAGVTQFPSHSVIEKGQTVTLRCDPISGHDNLYWYRRVMGKEIKFLLHFVKESKQDESGMPNNRFLAERTGGTYSTLKVQPAELEDSGVYFCASSQDDRGWSTEAFFGQGTRLTVV.

This chain links TRBV4-2 with TRBJ2-7; TRBD1 matches at 7 bases. Trimming cost V 0 bases and J 0 bases; bases outside gene matches: 5. CDR1 and CDR2 (germline): LGHNA, YNFKEQ. The CDR3 runs 16 residues. The CDR3 loop is CASSQDPGDSSYEQYF. As DNA, the CDR3 is TGTGCCAGCAGCCAAGACCCAGGGGACAGCTCCTACGAGCAGTACTTC.

The chain has TRBV25-1 and TRBJ2-1; 10 nucleotides match TRBD2. The CDR3 is 16 residues long. Germline V gene lookup returns CDR1 MGHDK and CDR2 SYGVNS. J gave up 6 bases and V 3 bases, and 8 bases lay outside the gene matches. CDR3 nucleotide sequence: TGTGCCAGCAGTGATTACAGCGGGAGGGCAGGCAATGAGCAGTTCTTC. This encodes CASSDYSGRAGNEQFF.

The chain couples TRBV7-8 to TRBJ2-1, with 12 positions matching TRBD2. V shed 4 bases and J 7 bases; nucleotides not matched to a gene: 5. The CDR3 totals 15 residues. The germline V gene has CDR1 SGHVS and CDR2 FQNEAQ. This CDR3 is CASSSTSGSSNEQFF. The DNA for the CDR3 is TGTGCCAGCAGCTCGACTAGCGGGAGCTCGAATGAGCAGTTCTTC.

This clone was seen a single time. The chain recombines TRBV5-1 with TRBJ2-7; 9 nucleotides agree with TRBD1. V dropped 4 bases and J dropped 0; count of bases not matched to a gene: 8. CDR1 and CDR2 from the germline V gene are SGHRS and YFSETQ. CDR3 size: 16 residues. CDR3 loop: CASSRAGTGHSYEQYF. The CDR3 DNA reads TGCGCCAGCAGCCGAGCAGGGACAGGGCACTCCTACGAGCAGTACTTC.